This TCR beta chain came from a study of cytomegalovirus exposure and HLA in healthy donors. General study results and limits: DRB1 had the most TCR associations and HLA-C the fewest, a later analysis found, with rates varying by HLA locus.

Primers for the PCR totalled 60 Vbeta and 13 Jbeta. Libraries were prepared by immunoSEQ multiplex PCR; TCRdb keeps only in-frame clonotypes and omits some of them. This table holds some 150,000 clones, about three quarters found once. This clone was counted between two and nine times. Its target is unknown. Trimming took 3 bases from V and 6 from J; bases not matched to a gene: 4. Germline V gene lookup returns CDR1 SGHRS and CDR2 YFSETQ. The CDR3 contains 13 residues. V usage is TRBV5-1 and J usage is TRBJ1-1; 8 positions agree with TRBD1. This receptor was obtained from a female donor in good health and CMV-seronegative. The sequencing sample was made of PBMCs. In DNA form, the CDR3 reads TGCGCCAGCAGCTACGACAGGGGCCCTGAAGCTTTCTTT. Its translation is CASSYDRGPEAFF.